A selection of T cell receptor beta chains follows, all from one sample in a study of CD8 T cells in Susac syndrome. TCRdb re-called the immunoSEQ multiplex PCR reads with MiXCR, one entry per CDR3 protein. This table holds fewer than 150,000 distinct CDR3 sequences, 90% to 95% found once. Sequenced material: CD8+ T cells from PBMCs. The receptors were gathered from a human donor in good health. Both conserved end residues are part of each CDR3. A D gene is named only where the DNA matches it firmly. Size tells how often a clone was seen (once, few, many) or the class of an expanded clone, and some rows leave it out.

CDR3 DNA,CDR3 protein,V gene,clone size,D gene,J gene
TGTGCCAGCAGTTACTGGGCTAGCGAGTCCTACGAGCAGTACTTC,CASSYWASESYEQYF,TRBV6-5,.,.,TRBJ2-7
TGCAGCGTGAGTGGGGACAGTACTTACAATGAGCAGTTCTTC,CSVSGDSTYNEQFF,TRBV29-1,.,TRBD1,TRBJ2-1
TGCGCCAGCAGCGCCAGACTAGCGGGAGGTCCCCCCGGGGAGCTGTTTTTT,CASSARLAGGPPGELFF,TRBV4-3,.,TRBD2,TRBJ2-2
TGTGCCAGCAGCTTTGGAGGGGTTCTAGCCAAAAACATTCAGTACTTC,CASSFGGVLAKNIQYF,TRBV7-9,once,.,TRBJ2-4
TGTGCCAGCAGCTCCGGGACAGGGGAATGGACTAGCGAGGAGACCGGCTCCTACAATGAGCAGTTCTTC,CASSSGTGEWTSEETGSYNEQFF,TRBV11-1,.,.,TRBJ2-1
TGTGCCAGCAGCCAATTTGTAGCTTTCTTT,CASSQFVAFF,TRBV9,.,.,TRBJ1-1
TGTGCCTGGAATCTCGGGAGCCCAAATCAGCCCCAGCATTTT,CAWNLGSPNQPQHF,TRBV30,.,.,TRBJ1-5
TGTGCCAGTTCTAGCGGGAGGGCGGAGACCCAGTACTTC,CASSSGRAETQYF,TRBV27,once,TRBD2,TRBJ2-5
TGCAGCTCGACAGGGCGCGGAAACATTCAGTACTTC,CSSTGRGNIQYF,TRBV29-1,.,TRBD1,TRBJ2-4
TGCAGTGCTAGTGCGGTAGCGGGAGTAGGTGAGCAGTTCTTC,CSASAVAGVGEQFF,TRBV20-1,.,TRBD2,TRBJ2-1
TGCAGTGCTCCTACCCGACTAGCGGGGGGGGATGAGCAGTTCTTC,CSAPTRLAGGDEQFF,TRBV20-1,.,TRBD2,TRBJ2-1
TGTGCCAGCAGTCCTACCAACACCGGGGAGCTGTTTTTT,CASSPTNTGELFF,TRBV27,few,.,TRBJ2-2
TGCAGCGTTGAAGCGACTGTCGGGGAGTTGCAGCAGTTCTTC,CSVEATVGELQQFF,TRBV29-1,.,.,TRBJ2-1
TGTGCTAGTGGTTTGGTACTGGAGACTAGCGACTCCTACGAGCAGTACTTC,CASGLVLETSDSYEQYF,TRBV12-5,.,TRBD2,TRBJ2-7
TGTGCCAGCAGTTACACAGCAAATCAGCCCCAGCATTTT,CASSYTANQPQHF,TRBV6-2/TRBV6-3,.,.,TRBJ1-5
TGTGCCAGCAGTAAGGGGGAGTCTGGATACAATGAGCAGTTCTTC,CASSKGESGYNEQFF,TRBV12-3/TRBV12-4,.,.,TRBJ2-1
TGTGCCACCAGTGATACACAGGACTACGAGCAGTACTTC,CATSDTQDYEQYF,TRBV24-1,once,.,TRBJ2-7
TGTGCCAGCAGCTTAGTCGGGAGTGAGACCCAGTACTTC,CASSLVGSETQYF,TRBV7-6,.,.,TRBJ2-5
TGCAGTGCTACCCCCAGTCCAAACCCTGGGGCCAACGTCCTGACTTTC,CSATPSPNPGANVLTF,TRBV20-1,.,.,TRBJ2-6
TGTGCCAGCAGTGTAGGGTTAATGAACACTGAAGCTTTCTTT,CASSVGLMNTEAFF,TRBV27,.,.,TRBJ1-1
TGTGCCAGCAGCTTCGCTAGCGGGAACGGCGAGCAGTACTTC,CASSFASGNGEQYF,TRBV5-6,.,TRBD2,TRBJ2-7
TGCAGTGCTAGAGAGTCCGGGCCCCACTCCCTCGAGCAGTACTTC,CSARESGPHSLEQYF,TRBV20-1,.,.,TRBJ2-7
TGCAGTGCTACCCCGGGACAGGACTCTGGAAACACCATATATTTT,CSATPGQDSGNTIYF,TRBV20-1,.,TRBD1,TRBJ1-3
TGTGCCAGCAGTTACTCGAGCTCCAGCGGTAGCTATGGCTACACCTTC,CASSYSSSSGSYGYTF,TRBV6-6,.,.,TRBJ1-2
TGTGCCAGCAGCTCAGACAGGGGGTCCTCAGATACGCAGTATTTT,CASSSDRGSSDTQYF,TRBV6-5,.,TRBD1,TRBJ2-3
TGTGCCAGCAGGGGAGGGCCGGGGGAGCAGTACTTC,CASRGGPGEQYF,TRBV27,.,TRBD2,TRBJ2-7
TGCGCCAGCAGCCAAGATTTGGGGGCGCGGGAGCAGTACTTC,CASSQDLGAREQYF,TRBV4-3,.,.,TRBJ2-7
TGTGCCAGCAGCTCCCGGACTAGCGGGATCGGGGAGCTGTTTTTT,CASSSRTSGIGELFF,TRBV28,.,TRBD2,TRBJ2-2
TGTGCCGTACCGGACTTCACAACCAATGAGCAGTTCTTC,CAVPDFTTNEQFF,TRBV2,.,.,TRBJ2-1
TGTGCCACCAGCACCCCAAGAGAGAGGGACCAGCCCCAGCATTTT,CATSTPRERDQPQHF,TRBV15,.,.,TRBJ1-5
TGTGCCTGGAGCCCTCCGACAGGGCTTAATCAGCCCCAGCATTTT,CAWSPPTGLNQPQHF,TRBV30,.,TRBD1,TRBJ1-5